The source of this T cell receptor (beta chain) is a study of patients and donors after allogeneic stem cell transplantation. TCRdb ran MiXCR on the RT-PCR reads and lists one entry per CDR3 protein. The table lists 410,000 or so distinct CDR3 sequences, roughly 17% of them singletons, with 6.5% to 7.5% in the top ten. Germline V gene sequence: CDR1 LGHNA, CDR2 YSLEER. The CDR3 consists of 17 residues. J was trimmed by 6 bases and V by 0 bases; bases with no gene match: 9. This clonotype was seen only a few times. The sequence came from a human donor who was either an allogeneic HSCT recipient or a stem cell or donor lymphocyte infusion donor (not recorded which). It is not recorded whose cells these are; they may come from a transplant donor. This chain uses TRBV4-3 with TRBJ2-3; 10 bases map to TRBD2. The specimen sequenced was blood, either unsorted or a sorted T cell fraction (not recorded which). CDR3 bases: TGCGCCAGCAGCCAAGATACTAGCGGGGCGGGAACGGATACGCAGTATTTT. Protein product: CASSQDTSGAGTDTQYF.